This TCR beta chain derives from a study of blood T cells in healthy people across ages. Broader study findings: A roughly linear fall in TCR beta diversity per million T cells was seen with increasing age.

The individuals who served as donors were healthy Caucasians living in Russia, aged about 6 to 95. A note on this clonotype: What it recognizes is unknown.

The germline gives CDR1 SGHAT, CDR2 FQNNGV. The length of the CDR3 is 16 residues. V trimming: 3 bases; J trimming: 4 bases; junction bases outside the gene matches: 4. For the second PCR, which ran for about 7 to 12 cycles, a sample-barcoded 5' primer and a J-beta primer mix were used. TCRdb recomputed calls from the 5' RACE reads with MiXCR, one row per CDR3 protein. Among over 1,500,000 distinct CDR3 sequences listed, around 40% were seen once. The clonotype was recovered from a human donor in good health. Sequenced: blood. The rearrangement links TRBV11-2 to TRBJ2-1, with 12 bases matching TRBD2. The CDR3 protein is CASSFETSGGYNEQFF. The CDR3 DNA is TGTGCCAGCAGCTTCGAAACTAGCGGGGGGTACAATGAGCAGTTCTTC.